The present T cell receptor (beta chain) was sequenced within a study of T-cell reconstitution after alpha-beta-depleted transplantation in children. With V trimmed by 2 bases and J by 0 bases, 3 bases remained unmatched. Germline CDR1 and CDR2: MNHEY and SVGEGT. There are 16 residues in the CDR3. Researchers prepared the TCRbeta library using unique molecular identifiers, the study reports. TCRdb reprocessed the PCR reads via MiXCR and lists one record per CDR3 protein. The top ten clones hold around 2.3% of a sample with 500,000 or so distinct CDR3 sequences, approximately 30% of them seen once. This TCR came from a human donor who donated a stem cell graft to a child with aplastic anemia. This rearrangement joins TRBV6-2 or TRBV6-3 to TRBJ2-2, with 7 bases matching TRBD2. The material sequenced was PBMCs from the stem cell graft donor, taken from the stem cell graft. DNA for the CDR3: TGTGCCAGCAGTTACGGAGCGGGAACGAACACCGGGGAGCTGTTTTTT. Its translation: CASSYGAGTNTGELFF.